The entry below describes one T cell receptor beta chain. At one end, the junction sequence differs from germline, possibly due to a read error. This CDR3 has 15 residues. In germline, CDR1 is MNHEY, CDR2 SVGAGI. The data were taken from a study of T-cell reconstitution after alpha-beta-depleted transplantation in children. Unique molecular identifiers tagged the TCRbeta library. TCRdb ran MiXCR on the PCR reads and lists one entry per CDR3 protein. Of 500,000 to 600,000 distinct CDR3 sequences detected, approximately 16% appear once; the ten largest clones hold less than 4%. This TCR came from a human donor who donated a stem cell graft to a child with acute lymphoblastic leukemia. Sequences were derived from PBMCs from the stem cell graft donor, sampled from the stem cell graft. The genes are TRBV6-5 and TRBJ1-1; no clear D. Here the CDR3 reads CGSSYSSSANTEAFF. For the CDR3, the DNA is TGTGGCAGCAGTTACTCGAGTTCAGCGAACACTGAAGCTTTCTTT.